These T cell receptor beta chains were read from a single sample in a study of blood T cells in healthy people across ages. One entry per CDR3 protein results from TCRdb running MiXCR on the 5' RACE reads. This table holds approximately 700,000 distinct CDR3 sequences, about a third found once. Sequencing input: blood. The receptors shown here come from an elderly woman in good health. The CDR3 runs from the conserved cysteine through the conserved F or W. A D gene is named only where the DNA matches it firmly. A row's size may be missing; if present it is once, few, many or a size class.

CDR3 protein,CDR3 DNA,J gene,clone size,D gene,V gene
CASSLTSGSHTGYF,TGTGCCAGCAGTTTGACTAGCGGATCTCACACGGGGTACTTC,TRBJ2-5,-,TRBD2,TRBV2
CATSSGIVGTDTQYF,TGTGCCACCAGTTCCGGTATAGTCGGGACAGATACGCAGTATTTT,TRBJ2-3,many,-,TRBV24-1
CAISGSAVGATTEAFF,TGTGCCATCAGTGGCTCCGCCGTGGGGGCGACCACTGAAGCTTTCTTT,TRBJ1-1,-,-,TRBV10-3
CASSLHAGQGYNEQFF,TGTGCCAGCAGCCTTCATGCGGGACAGGGATACAATGAGCAGTTCTTC,TRBJ2-1,few,TRBD1,TRBV28
CSASGLAGDGGTQYF,TGCAGTGCTAGCGGACTAGCGGGAGATGGGGGGACCCAGTACTTC,TRBJ2-5,-,TRBD2,TRBV20-1
CASSSPVAPGTDTQYF,TGTGCCAGCAGCAGTCCGGTGGCACCTGGCACAGATACGCAGTATTTT,TRBJ2-3,many,-,TRBV9
CATSREETQYF,TGTGCCACCAGCAGAGAAGAGACCCAGTACTTC,TRBJ2-5,-,-,TRBV15
CSVEGGQGTPRAFF,TGCAGCGTTGAAGGAGGACAGGGCACCCCGAGGGCTTTCTTT,TRBJ1-1,-,TRBD1,TRBV29-1
CASSLGLGVLAGAYNEQFF,TGCGCCAGCAGCTTGGGGCTAGGGGTCCTAGCGGGAGCCTATAATGAGCAGTTCTTC,TRBJ2-1,-,TRBD2,TRBV5-1
CATSDPTSGGVDTQYF,TGTGCCACCAGTGATCCGACTAGCGGGGGTGTAGATACGCAGTATTTT,TRBJ2-3,many,TRBD2,TRBV24-1
CASSLDDTSNTEAFF,TGCGCCAGCAGCTTGGACGACACTTCGAACACTGAAGCTTTCTTT,TRBJ1-1,many,-,TRBV5-1
CASSVHSGYNEQFF,TGTGCCAGCAGCGTACATAGCGGGTACAATGAGCAGTTCTTC,TRBJ2-1,-,TRBD2,TRBV5-5
CASSPRTGEESPLHF,TGTGCCAGCAGCCCCAGGACAGGGGAGGAATCACCCCTCCACTTT,TRBJ1-6,-,TRBD1,TRBV2
CASSFTTGDGYTF,TGTGCCAGCAGCTTTACAACGGGCGATGGCTACACCTTC,TRBJ1-2,many,-,TRBV7-3
CASSPDRVTNEQFF,TGCGCCAGCAGCCCGGACAGGGTTACCAATGAGCAGTTCTTC,TRBJ2-1,many,TRBD1,TRBV5-1
CASRRNQGAGEQDF,TGTGCTAGCAGGAGGAACCAGGGGGCGGGAGAGCAGGACTTC,TRBJ2-7,-,-,TRBV7-2
CAISEASGGALNEQYF,TGTGCCATCAGTGAGGCTAGCGGGGGGGCCCTAAACGAGCAGTACTTC,TRBJ2-7,-,TRBD2,TRBV28
CASSFILAEAFF,TGTGCCAGCAGCTTTATTTTGGCTGAAGCTTTCTTT,TRBJ1-1,-,-,TRBV7-6
CASRQSEGHGEKLFF,TGCGCCAGCAGGCAATCGGAGGGACATGGTGAAAAACTGTTTTTT,TRBJ1-4,-,-,TRBV5-1
CSASLLTIDEKLFF,TGCAGTGCTAGCCTTCTTACTATTGATGAAAAACTGTTTTTT,TRBJ1-4,-,-,TRBV20-1
CASNFMNSEGTEAFF,TGCGCCAGCAACTTTATGAACAGCGAGGGGACTGAAGCTTTCTTT,TRBJ1-1,-,-,TRBV5-1
CASSLKTRAGGHNEQFF,TGTGCCAGCAGCTTAAAAACCCGAGCGGGGGGCCACAATGAGCAGTTCTTC,TRBJ2-1,many,TRBD2,TRBV11-2
CASSPQGPLNNEQFF,TGCGCCAGCAGCCCTCAGGGACCCCTCAACAATGAGCAGTTCTTC,TRBJ2-1,-,-,TRBV5-1
CSARTTGWGTNEKLFF,TGCAGTGCTAGAACGACAGGGTGGGGAACTAATGAAAAACTGTTTTTT,TRBJ1-4,-,TRBD1,TRBV20-1
CASSNALTGYEQYF,TGTGCCAGCAGTAACGCTCTGACAGGCTACGAGCAGTACTTC,TRBJ2-7,many,-,TRBV6-5
CSVVNQVKFF,TGCAGCGTTGTTAATCAGGTGAAGTTCTTC,TRBJ2-1,-,-,TRBV29-1
CASSPSGGTWEQYF,TGTGCCAGCTCACCGTCAGGGGGCACCTGGGAGCAGTACTTC,TRBJ2-4,few,TRBD1,TRBV18
CASSGGQVDRDTQYF,TGCGCCAGCAGCGGGGGACAGGTGGACAGGGATACGCAGTATTTT,TRBJ2-3,-,TRBD1,TRBV5-1
CASSPRENIQYF,TGTGCCAGCAGCCCGAGAGAAAACATTCAGTACTTC,TRBJ2-4,few,-,TRBV3-1
CASSLGYPPDRSEQYF,TGTGCCAGCAGTTTAGGCTACCCGCCGGACAGAAGCGAGCAGTACTTC,TRBJ2-7,many,-,TRBV12-3/TRBV12-4
CASSYSMGAAFF,TGTGCCAGCAGTTACTCGATGGGGGCCGCTTTCTTT,TRBJ1-1,-,-,TRBV6-5
CATRDRGTGELFF,TGTGCCACCAGAGATCGGGGGACCGGGGAGCTGTTTTTT,TRBJ2-2,few,-,TRBV15
CSAPGRSQETQYF,TGCAGCGCCCCGGGACGGAGCCAAGAGACCCAGTACTTC,TRBJ2-5,-,-,TRBV29-1
CASSQERETEAFF,TGCGCCAGCAGCCAAGAAAGGGAAACTGAAGCTTTCTTT,TRBJ1-1,-,-,TRBV4-1
CASSLTGLFAEAFF,TGCGCCAGCAGCTTGACAGGTCTGTTCGCTGAAGCTTTCTTT,TRBJ1-1,-,-,TRBV5-1
CASGWVGAGGEQFF,TGTGCTAGTGGTTGGGTAGGCGCGGGTGGCGAGCAGTTCTTC,TRBJ2-1,few,-,TRBV12-5
CASSFLQYTEAFF,TGTGCCAGCAGCTTCTTACAGTATACTGAAGCTTTCTTT,TRBJ1-1,few,-,TRBV7-2
CSVDASGRVPDTQYF,TGCAGCGTTGATGCCTCAGGGAGGGTGCCAGATACGCAGTATTTT,TRBJ2-3,-,TRBD2,TRBV20-1
CSARFWGYEQFF,TGCAGTGCTAGATTCTGGGGATATGAGCAGTTCTTC,TRBJ2-1,-,-,TRBV20-1
CASSLASSTGGDTQYF,TGCGCCAGCAGTTTGGCCTCCTCGACTGGCGGAGATACGCAGTATTTT,TRBJ2-3,-,-,TRBV5-1